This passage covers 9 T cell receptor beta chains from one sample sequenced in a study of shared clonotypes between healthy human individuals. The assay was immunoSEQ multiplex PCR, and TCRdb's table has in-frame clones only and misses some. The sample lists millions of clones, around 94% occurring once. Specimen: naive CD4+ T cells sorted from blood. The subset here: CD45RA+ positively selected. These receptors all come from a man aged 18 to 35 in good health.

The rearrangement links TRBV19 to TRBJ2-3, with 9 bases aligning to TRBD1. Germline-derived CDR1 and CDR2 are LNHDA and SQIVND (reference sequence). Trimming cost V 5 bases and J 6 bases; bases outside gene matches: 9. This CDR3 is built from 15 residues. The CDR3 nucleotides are TGTGCCAGTAGTGGGTCAAGGACAGGGGAGGATACGCAGTATTTT. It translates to CASSGSRTGEDTQYF.

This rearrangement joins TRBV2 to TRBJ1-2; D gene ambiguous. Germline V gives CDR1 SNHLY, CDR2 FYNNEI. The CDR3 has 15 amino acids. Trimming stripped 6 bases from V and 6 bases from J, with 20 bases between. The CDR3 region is CASSLDQWQADGYTF. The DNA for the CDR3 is TGTGCCAGCAGCCTCGATCAGTGGCAGGCGGATGGCTACACCTTC.

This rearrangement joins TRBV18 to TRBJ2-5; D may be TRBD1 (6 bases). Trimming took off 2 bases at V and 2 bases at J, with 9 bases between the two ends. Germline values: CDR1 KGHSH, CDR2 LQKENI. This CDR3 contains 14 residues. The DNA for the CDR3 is TGTGCCAGCTCACCAACAGGGCAACAAGAGACCCAGTACTTC. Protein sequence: CASSPTGQQETQYF. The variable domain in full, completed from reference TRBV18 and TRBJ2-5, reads NAGVMQNPRHLVRRRGQEARLRCSPMKGHSHVYWYRQLPEEGLKFMVYLQKENIIDESGMPKERFSAEFPKEGPSILRIQQVVRGDSAAYFCASSPTGQQETQYFGPGTRLLVL.

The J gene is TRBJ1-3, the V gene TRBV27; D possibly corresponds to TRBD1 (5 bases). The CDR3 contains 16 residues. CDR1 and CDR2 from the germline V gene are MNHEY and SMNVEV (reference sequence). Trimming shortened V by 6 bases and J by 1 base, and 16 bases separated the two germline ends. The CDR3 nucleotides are TGTGCCAGCAGGGGGGGAGGGGCCGCTTCTGGAAACACCATATATTTT. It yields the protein CASRGGGAASGNTIYF.

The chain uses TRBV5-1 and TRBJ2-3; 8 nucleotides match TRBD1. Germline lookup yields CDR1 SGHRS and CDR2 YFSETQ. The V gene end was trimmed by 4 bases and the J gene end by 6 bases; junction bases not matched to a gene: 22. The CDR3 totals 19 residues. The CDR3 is CASSPPYLGQGGPWDTQYF. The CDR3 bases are TGCGCCAGCAGCCCGCCTTACCTCGGACAGGGCGGTCCATGGGATACGCAGTATTTT.

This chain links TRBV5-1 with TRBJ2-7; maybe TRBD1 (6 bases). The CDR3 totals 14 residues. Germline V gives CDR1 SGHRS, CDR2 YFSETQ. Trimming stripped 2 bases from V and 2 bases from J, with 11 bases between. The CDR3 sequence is CASSFTTGTYEQYF. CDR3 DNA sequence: TGCGCCAGCAGCTTTACGACAGGAACCTACGAGCAGTACTTC.

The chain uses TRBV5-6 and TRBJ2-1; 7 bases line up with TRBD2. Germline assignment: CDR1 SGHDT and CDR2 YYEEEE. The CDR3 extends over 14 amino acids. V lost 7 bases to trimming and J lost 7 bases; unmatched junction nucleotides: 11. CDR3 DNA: TGTGCCAGCCGATCTGCGGGAGTTTTTAATGAGCAGTTCTTC. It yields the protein CASRSAGVFNEQFF.

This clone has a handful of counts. The CDR3 DNA follows: TGTGCCAGCAGCCCACAAGCGAACACCGGGGAGCTGTTTTTT. This sequence encodes CASSPQANTGELFF. The chain is built from TRBV14 and TRBJ2-2; D unclear. Germline CDR1 and CDR2: SGHDN and FVKESK. V lost 4 bases and J lost 0, with 6 bases in between. CDR3 length: 14 amino acids.

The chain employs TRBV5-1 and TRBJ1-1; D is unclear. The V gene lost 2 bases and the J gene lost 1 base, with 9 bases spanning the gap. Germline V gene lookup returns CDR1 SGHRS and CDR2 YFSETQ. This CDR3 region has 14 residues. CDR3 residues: CASSFNPGNTEAFF. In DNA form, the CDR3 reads TGCGCCAGCAGCTTTAACCCAGGGAACACTGAAGCTTTCTTT.